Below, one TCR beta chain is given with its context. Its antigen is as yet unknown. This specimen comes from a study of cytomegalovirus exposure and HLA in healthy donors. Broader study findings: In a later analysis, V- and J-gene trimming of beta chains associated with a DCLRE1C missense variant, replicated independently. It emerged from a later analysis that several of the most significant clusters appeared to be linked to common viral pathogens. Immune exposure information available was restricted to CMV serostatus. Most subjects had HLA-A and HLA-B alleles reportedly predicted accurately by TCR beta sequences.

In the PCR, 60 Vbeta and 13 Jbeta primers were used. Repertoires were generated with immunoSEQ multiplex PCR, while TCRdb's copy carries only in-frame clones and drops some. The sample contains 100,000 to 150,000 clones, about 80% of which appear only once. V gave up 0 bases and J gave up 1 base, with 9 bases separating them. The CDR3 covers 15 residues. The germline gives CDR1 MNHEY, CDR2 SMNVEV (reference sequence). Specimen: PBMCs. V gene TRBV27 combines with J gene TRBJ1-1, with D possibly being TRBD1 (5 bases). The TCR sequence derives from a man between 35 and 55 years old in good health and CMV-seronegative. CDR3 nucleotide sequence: TGTGCCAGCAGTTTATCTAGGACACCGAACACTGAAGCTTTCTTT. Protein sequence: CASSLSRTPNTEAFF.